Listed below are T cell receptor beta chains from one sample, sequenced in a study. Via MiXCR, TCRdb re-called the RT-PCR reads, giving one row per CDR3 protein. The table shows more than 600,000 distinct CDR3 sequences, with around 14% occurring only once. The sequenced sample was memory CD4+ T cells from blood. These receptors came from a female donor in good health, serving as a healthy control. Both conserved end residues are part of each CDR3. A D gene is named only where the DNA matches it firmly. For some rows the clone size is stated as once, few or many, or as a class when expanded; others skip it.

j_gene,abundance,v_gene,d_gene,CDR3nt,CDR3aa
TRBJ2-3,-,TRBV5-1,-,TGCGCCAGCAGCTTGGGACAGAGCAAAGCAGATACGCAGTATTTT,CASSLGQSKADTQYF
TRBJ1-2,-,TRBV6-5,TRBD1,TGTGCCAGCAGTGCACCAGCCGGGACAGGGGCGAACTATGGCTACACCTTC,CASSAPAGTGANYGYTF
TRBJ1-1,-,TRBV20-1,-,TGCAGTGCCCCGAATGGGGGGAACACTGAAGCTTTCTTT,CSAPNGGNTEAFF
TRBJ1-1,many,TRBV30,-,TGTGCCTGGAGTGTAGAACCCCCAGGGGCGAACACTGAAGCTTTCTTT,CAWSVEPPGANTEAFF
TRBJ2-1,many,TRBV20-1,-,TGCAGTGCTAGGATGGGTGAGGGAAAGGAATTCTTC,CSARMGEGKEFF
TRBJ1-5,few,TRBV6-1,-,TGTGCCAGCAGTGACGCAGGTTATAGCAATCAGCCCCAGCATTTT,CASSDAGYSNQPQHF
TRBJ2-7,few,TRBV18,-,TGTGCCAGCTCACCTCGGGGAGGAGGAAATACTTACGAGCAGTACTTC,CASSPRGGGNTYEQYF
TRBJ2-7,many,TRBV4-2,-,TGTGCCAGCAGCCAAGTGGGGGATGCCTACGAGCAGTACTTC,CASSQVGDAYEQYF
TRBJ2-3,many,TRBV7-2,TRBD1,TGTGCCAGCAGCTTAGCGTATACAGGGGAGAATACGCAGTATTTT,CASSLAYTGENTQYF
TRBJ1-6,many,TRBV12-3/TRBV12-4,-,TGTGCCAGCAGGACGGGGGGGGGCGATAATTCACCCCTCCACTTT,CASRTGGGDNSPLHF
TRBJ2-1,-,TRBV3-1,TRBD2,TGTGCCAGCAGCCAAGATTTGCCCGGGGGGATTTACAATGAGCAGTTCTTC,CASSQDLPGGIYNEQFF
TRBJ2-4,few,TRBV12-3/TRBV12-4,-,TGTGCCAGCAGTTATGGTGGAAACATTCAGTACTTC,CASSYGGNIQYF
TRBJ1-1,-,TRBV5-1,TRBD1,TGCGCCAGCAGAGGGACAGGGATGAACACTGAAGCTTTCTTT,CASRGTGMNTEAFF
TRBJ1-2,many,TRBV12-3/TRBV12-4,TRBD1,TGTGCCAGCAGTACCTATGGACAGGCCCACTATGGCTACACCTTC,CASSTYGQAHYGYTF
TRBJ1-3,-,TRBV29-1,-,TGCAGCGTTGGAGGGACTGGAAACACCATATATTTT,CSVGGTGNTIYF
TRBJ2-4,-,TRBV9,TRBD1,TGTGCCAGCAGCGTAGAGGGGCAGGGGGTGGCCAAAAACATTCAGTACTTC,CASSVEGQGVAKNIQYF
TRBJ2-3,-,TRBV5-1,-,TGCGCCAGCAGCTTGGAGGGGAAGGTAGCAGATACGCAGTATTTT,CASSLEGKVADTQYF
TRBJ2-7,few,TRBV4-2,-,TGTGCCAGCAGCCAAGGTTTTGACAAGGGGATGAGGGACGAGCAGTACTTC,CASSQGFDKGMRDEQYF
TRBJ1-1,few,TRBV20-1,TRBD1,TGCAGTGCCTTATTGGACAGGGGTTGGACTGAAGCTTTCTTT,CSALLDRGWTEAFF
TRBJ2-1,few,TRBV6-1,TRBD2,TGTGCCAGCAGTGAAGTTGGCGGGAGGGCCGTATATGAGCAGTTCTTC,CASSEVGGRAVYEQFF
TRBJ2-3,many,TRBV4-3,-,TGCGCCAGCAGCCAAGCTGGCCAGGCTAGCACAGATACGCAGTATTTT,CASSQAGQASTDTQYF
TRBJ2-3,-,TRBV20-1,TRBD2,TGCAGTGCTGCCGGACGGATACAGCGGGAGGGCACAGATACGCAGTATTTT,CSAAGRIQREGTDTQYF
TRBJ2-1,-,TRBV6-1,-,TGTGCCAGCAGTGAATCGGCTCTAGCTCGTCAGTTCTTC,CASSESALARQFF
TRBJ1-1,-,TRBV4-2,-,TGTGCCAGCAGCCAAGATCCCCAGGGCTGGGGCACTGAAGCTTTCTTT,CASSQDPQGWGTEAFF
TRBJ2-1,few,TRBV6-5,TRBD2,TGTGCCAGCAGTCTCTCCGTTTTAGCGGGAGGGGGCTACAATGAGCAGTTCTTC,CASSLSVLAGGGYNEQFF
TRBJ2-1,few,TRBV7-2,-,TGTGCCAGCAGCTTCGGTCGGGGGAGCTCCTACAATGAGCAGTTCTTC,CASSFGRGSSYNEQFF
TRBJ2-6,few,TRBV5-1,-,TGCGCCAGCAGCTTCGCGGGTCCGAGGGGATCTGGGGCCAACGTCCTGACTTTC,CASSFAGPRGSGANVLTF
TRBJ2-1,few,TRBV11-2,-,TGTGCCAGCAGCTTAGATTTTACGGGAGTAAGTAAGTTCTTC,CASSLDFTGVSKFF
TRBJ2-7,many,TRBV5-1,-,TGCGCCAGCAGCTACTCCGCCAGCTACGAGCAGTACTTC,CASSYSASYEQYF
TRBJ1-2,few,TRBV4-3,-,TGCGCCAGCAGCCAAGAATTGCCAGGGGATACTATTAACTATGGCTACACCTTC,CASSQELPGDTINYGYTF
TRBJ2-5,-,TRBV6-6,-,TGTGCCAGCGGTAATCGTTTAGCGACAGAGACCCAGTACTTC,CASGNRLATETQYF
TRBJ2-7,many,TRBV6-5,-,TGTGCCAGCAGTTACGACGGGCCACGAACTTCCTACGAGCAGTACTTC,CASSYDGPRTSYEQYF
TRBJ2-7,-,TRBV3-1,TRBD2,TGTGCCAGCAGCCAAGGGACTAGCGGGGCCCTGAAGCAGTACTTC,CASSQGTSGALKQYF
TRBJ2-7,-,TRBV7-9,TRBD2,TGTGCCAGCAGCCCAACCTTAAGCGGGAGAAGGGGCAATGAGCAGTACTTC,CASSPTLSGRRGNEQYF
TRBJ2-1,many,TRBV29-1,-,TGCAGCGTTGTGGGCGGCAGCTCCTACAATGAGCAGTTCTTC,CSVVGGSSYNEQFF
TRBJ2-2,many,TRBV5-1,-,TGTGCCAGCAGTTTCGGCAACACCGGGGAGCTGTTTTTT,CASSFGNTGELFF
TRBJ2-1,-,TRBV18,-,TGTGCCAGCTCACCACGCGGGACAGCCATCTACAATGAGCAGTTCTTC,CASSPRGTAIYNEQFF
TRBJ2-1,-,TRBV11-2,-,TGTGCCAGCAGCTCCTACGGGACCGAGCAGTCCTTC,CASSSYGTEQSF
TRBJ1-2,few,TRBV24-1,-,TGTGCCACCAGTGATCCGGACAGAGACTATGGCTACACCTTC,CATSDPDRDYGYTF
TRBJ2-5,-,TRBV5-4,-,TGTGCCAGCAGCTTGGGAGACCACCGCGACTTC,CASSLGDHRDF
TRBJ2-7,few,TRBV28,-,TGTGCCACACAAAGGGGGGGCCCCTACGAGCAGTACTTC,CATQRGGPYEQYF
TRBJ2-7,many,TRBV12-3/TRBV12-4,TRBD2,TGTGCCAGCAGCCCCCTCGGCGGGAGCTCCTACGAGCAGTACTTC,CASSPLGGSSYEQYF
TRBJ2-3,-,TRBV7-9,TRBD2,TGTGCCAGCAGCTACGGCGGGGGGCAAGATACGCAGTATTTT,CASSYGGGQDTQYF
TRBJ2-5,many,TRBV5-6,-,TGTGCCAGCAGCCTATCAGGGGTTGAAGAGACCCAGTACTTC,CASSLSGVEETQYF
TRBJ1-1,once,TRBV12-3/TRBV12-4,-,TGTGCCAGCAGAGGCGGAAGGATGAACACTGAAGCTTTCTTT,CASRGGRMNTEAFF